One TCR beta chain is described in this entry. The data are from a study of T cell changes during pregnancy in multiple sclerosis. In germline, CDR1 is SGHTA, CDR2 FQGNSA. CDR3 length: 15 residues. J lost 5 bases, V lost 3 bases, and 3 bases had no gene match. Assay used: immunoSEQ multiplex PCR; TCRdb lists only in-frame clones, some missing. The data contain 25,000 to 35,000 clones, over 85% of them singletons. The genes are TRBV7-2 and TRBJ2-1; the match to TRBD2 covers 11 bases. The clonotype was recovered from a female donor with multiple sclerosis, enrolled in a pregnancy study. The sample consisted of CD8+ T cells from peripheral blood mononuclear cells, taken in the first trimester of pregnancy. The CDR3 loop is CASSFSGRADNEQFF. The DNA for the CDR3 is TGTGCCAGCAGCTTTAGCGGGAGGGCCGACAATGAGCAGTTCTTC.